Listed below are T cell receptor beta chains from one sample, sequenced in a study of blood T cell repertoires in COVID-19. The table came from immunoSEQ multiplex PCR; TCRdb's copy has only in-frame clones and leaves some out. This sample yields some 300,000 clones, of which around 91% are seen a single time; around 0.97% belongs to the top ten. The sequenced sample consisted of peripheral blood. These receptors originate from a woman between 40 and 55 years old with COVID-19, enrolled during active disease. Both conserved end residues are part of each CDR3. D genes are given only for firm matches. Not every row has a clone size; where given, it reads once, few, many or a size class.

size,length,J,D,V,DNA,CDR3
-,16,TRBJ1-2,-,TRBV28,TGTGCCAGCATGGATCCTAGGGGCGCGTGGGGCTATGGCTACACCTTC,CASMDPRGAWGYGYTF
few,13,TRBJ2-7,TRBD1,TRBV29-1,TGCAGCGTTGAGGGACAGGCGGACTACGAGCAGTACTTC,CSVEGQADYEQYF
-,14,TRBJ1-2,-,TRBV25-1,TGTGCCAGCAGTGAGGGACTGAGGAACTATGGCTACACCTTC,CASSEGLRNYGYTF
-,15,TRBJ2-1,TRBD1,TRBV28,TGTGCCAGCAGTACCGGGACAGGGTATATCACTGAGCAGTTCTTC,CASSTGTGYITEQFF
-,13,TRBJ2-2,TRBD1,TRBV7-8,TGTGCCAGCAGAGAAGACAGGGCCGGGGAGCTGTTTTTT,CASREDRAGELFF
-,16,TRBJ2-1,-,TRBV5-1,TGCGCCAGCAGCTTGGGTGGGGCCGGCTCCTACAATGAGCAGTTCTTC,CASSLGGAGSYNEQFF
few,15,TRBJ2-7,TRBD2,TRBV7-2,TGTGCCAGCAGCTTTGGGGGGGAACCCCTCTACGAGCAGTACTTC,CASSFGGEPLYEQYF
-,16,TRBJ1-3,TRBD1,TRBV30,TGTGCCTGGAGTGTACGTCGGAACAGGGGGTTGGACACCATATATTTT,CAWSVRRNRGLDTIYF
-,18,TRBJ1-2,-,TRBV28,TGTGCCAGCAGGCTGACCTCCTCACCCGGACGCGGGGCATATGGCTACACCTTC,CASRLTSSPGRGAYGYTF
-,15,TRBJ2-7,TRBD1,TRBV5-1,TGCGCCAGCAGCCCCTGGGGGACAGGGGGGAACGAGCAGTACTTC,CASSPWGTGGNEQYF
-,14,TRBJ1-1,-,TRBV18,TGTGCCAGCTCACCCCGACAGATGAACACTGAAGCTTTCTTT,CASSPRQMNTEAFF
-,19,TRBJ2-2,-,TRBV6-2/TRBV6-3,TGTGCCAGCAGTTACTCCCGCCCTTCATACAGGGTTAACGCCGGGGAGCTGTTTTTT,CASSYSRPSYRVNAGELFF
-,15,TRBJ1-5,-,TRBV7-3,TGTGCCAGCAGCCCGGGGAGCAGCAACAATCAGCCCCAGCATTTT,CASSPGSSNNQPQHF
-,15,TRBJ2-4,TRBD1,TRBV6-5,TGTGCCAGCAGCATGACAGGGATAGCCAAAAACATTCAGTACTTC,CASSMTGIAKNIQYF
-,14,TRBJ2-7,TRBD1,TRBV7-8,TGTGCCAGCAGCTTTCGGGACAGCTCCTACGAGCAGTACTTC,CASSFRDSSYEQYF
-,13,TRBJ1-4,-,TRBV19,TGTGCCAGTAGGGTACGGGGGGAGGAAAAACTGTTTTTT,CASRVRGEEKLFF
-,14,TRBJ1-5,TRBD1,TRBV7-2,TGTGCCAGCAGCTTCGACAGGGGAGGGCAGCCCCAGCATTTT,CASSFDRGGQPQHF
-,15,TRBJ1-1,-,TRBV5-1,TGCGCCAGCAGCTTTTCGTCCCTAAGGAACACTGAAGCTTTCTTT,CASSFSSLRNTEAFF
once,14,TRBJ2-7,TRBD1,TRBV11-1,TGTGCCAGCAGCCAGGGACAGAGAGACTACGAGCAGTACTTC,CASSQGQRDYEQYF
-,17,TRBJ2-1,TRBD2,TRBV6-2/TRBV6-3,TGTGCCAGCAGTTACTGGGGTCTGCGGGGGGGAAACAATGAGCAGTTCTTC,CASSYWGLRGGNNEQFF
few,14,TRBJ1-5,-,TRBV6-2/TRBV6-3,TGTGCCAGCAGCTTTCTGAGACAGAATCAGCCCCAGCATTTT,CASSFLRQNQPQHF
-,17,TRBJ2-5,-,TRBV14,TGTGCCAGCAGCCAAGAAGGCGATTGGGGGCGCCCCAAGACCCAGTACTTC,CASSQEGDWGRPKTQYF
-,15,TRBJ2-1,TRBD2,TRBV27,TGTGCCAGCACTCCCGGGGGAGCGGGAGCCAATGAGCAGTTCTTC,CASTPGGAGANEQFF
-,14,TRBJ1-3,-,TRBV19,TGTGCCAGTAGTCCGGGATCTGGAGCGGACACCATATATTTT,CASSPGSGADTIYF
-,12,TRBJ2-5,-,TRBV12-3/TRBV12-4,TGTGCCAGCAGTTTAGTTCTAGAGACCCAGTACTTC,CASSLVLETQYF
-,14,TRBJ1-1,-,TRBV7-3,TGTGCCAGCAGCTTACAGGGTGGGTCAACTGAAGCTTTCTTT,CASSLQGGSTEAFF
once,14,TRBJ2-5,-,TRBV6-1,TGTGCTAGCACGGACGGACTGTACCAAGAGACCCAGTACTTC,CASTDGLYQETQYF
-,15,TRBJ1-5,-,TRBV6-5,TGTGCCAGCAGTTACTCATCTTTTAGCAATCAGCCCCAGCATTTT,CASSYSSFSNQPQHF
once,16,TRBJ1-2,-,TRBV2,TGTGCCAGACGAAATCTTGGGGGCGGCGATAGCTATGGCTACACCTTC,CARRNLGGGDSYGYTF
-,18,TRBJ1-1,-,TRBV6-2/TRBV6-3,TGTGCCAGCAGCGGGCGGGGGGGGATCCCACCGTCGGCCACTGAAGCTTTCTTT,CASSGRGGIPPSATEAFF
-,17,TRBJ2-2,TRBD2,TRBV7-2,TGTGCCAGCAGCTTAGTGGGGACTAGCGGGAACACCGGGGAGCTGTTTTTT,CASSLVGTSGNTGELFF
-,12,TRBJ2-1,-,TRBV29-1,TGCAGCGTTGAAGATATCGGCAATGAGCAGTTCTTC,CSVEDIGNEQFF
-,13,TRBJ2-5,TRBD1,TRBV7-2,TGTGCCAGCAGAAGGGACAGGGGAGAGACCCAGTACTTC,CASRRDRGETQYF
-,16,TRBJ2-7,-,TRBV14,TGTGCCAGCAGCCTGCAGTGGGGAGACGGCTCCTACGAGCAGTACTTC,CASSLQWGDGSYEQYF
once,12,TRBJ1-2,-,TRBV10-2,TGCGCCAGCAGTTTGGGCGGGGATGGCTACACCTTC,CASSLGGDGYTF
once,14,TRBJ1-5,-,TRBV27,TGTGCCAGCAGTTGGGCCTATAGCAATCAGCCCCAGCATTTT,CASSWAYSNQPQHF
-,13,TRBJ2-7,-,TRBV7-9,TGTGCCAGCAGCTTAGCGATTCGGGAAGAGCAGTACTTC,CASSLAIREEQYF
-,13,TRBJ1-1,-,TRBV11-2,TGTGCCAGCAGCTCGGGACTCCCTACTGAAGCTTTCTTT,CASSSGLPTEAFF
-,14,TRBJ2-5,-,TRBV5-1,TGCGCCAGCAGCTTGGCTAGGATGATGGAGACCCAGTACTTC,CASSLARMMETQYF
-,13,TRBJ1-5,-,TRBV29-1,TGCAGCGTTGGGGGGGATTATAATCAGCCCCAGCATTTT,CSVGGDYNQPQHF
-,16,TRBJ1-4,-,TRBV19,TGTGCCAGTAGTAATTCAGTTTCCAGAACTAATGAAAAACTGTTTTTT,CASSNSVSRTNEKLFF
once,15,TRBJ1-5,-,TRBV19,TGTGCCAGTAGTGGTTTCGGTGATAGCAATCAGCCCCAGCATTTT,CASSGFGDSNQPQHF
-,14,TRBJ1-3,-,TRBV20-1,TGCAGTGCTAGTCCCGCAGGGGCAGGAAACACCATATATTTT,CSASPAGAGNTIYF
-,16,TRBJ1-1,-,TRBV19,TGTGCCAGTAGTATAAGCACCAGGGGTGGAAACACTGAAGCTTTCTTT,CASSISTRGGNTEAFF
-,12,TRBJ2-1,-,TRBV27,TGTGCCAGCAGCGCCTTTAGAAGTGAGCAGTTCTTC,CASSAFRSEQFF
once,15,TRBJ2-2,-,TRBV19,TGTGCCAGTAGTCTAACTACACAGGGTGGCGGGGAGCTGTTTTTT,CASSLTTQGGGELFF
-,16,TRBJ2-3,TRBD2,TRBV19,TGTGCCAGTAGTCCCCGACTAGCTATGAGCGCAGATACGCAGTATTTT,CASSPRLAMSADTQYF
-,14,TRBJ2-1,TRBD2,TRBV29-1,TGCAGCGTTGATCAAGCGGGGATTCACAATGAGCAGTTCTTC,CSVDQAGIHNEQFF
-,13,TRBJ2-5,-,TRBV3-1/TRBV3-2,TGTGCCAGCAGCCAAGATCGAGGGGAGACCCAGTACTTC,CASSQDRGETQYF
-,18,TRBJ2-3,-,TRBV27,TGTGCCAGCAACTTAAGGACTCCTAGCGAGACTAGCACAGATACGCAGTATTTT,CASNLRTPSETSTDTQYF
-,12,TRBJ2-3,TRBD2,TRBV29-1,TGCAGCGGCGGGGGGGGCACAGATACGCAGTATTTT,CSGGGGTDTQYF
-,12,TRBJ2-5,-,TRBV12-3/TRBV12-4,TGTGCCAGCTCGACAGCGCATGGGACCCAGTACTTC,CASSTAHGTQYF
-,13,TRBJ2-7,-,TRBV27,TGTGCCAGCAGTTCGCCTGACAGGTACGAGCAGTACTTC,CASSSPDRYEQYF
-,14,TRBJ2-2,TRBD2,TRBV6-5,TGTGCCAGCACTGGGGGGGTGTACACCGGGGAGCTGTTTTTT,CASTGGVYTGELFF
few,12,TRBJ1-2,-,TRBV5-4,TGTGCCAGCAGCTTGTTTACCGAGGGCTACACCTTC,CASSLFTEGYTF
-,15,TRBJ2-7,TRBD1,TRBV27,TGTGCCAGCAGTCTTCCTAAGGGACAGGGCTACGAGCAGTACTTC,CASSLPKGQGYEQYF
-,14,TRBJ2-7,TRBD1,TRBV19,TGTGCCAGCTCCGGGACAGGGTTGAACTACGAGCAGTACTTC,CASSGTGLNYEQYF
-,15,TRBJ2-1,TRBD2,TRBV29-1,TGCAGCGTTGGGAGCGGGACGAGATTCTACAATGAGCAGTTCTTC,CSVGSGTRFYNEQFF
-,14,TRBJ1-2,-,TRBV5-8,TGTGCCAGCAGCTTCGCGGGAGTAGGCTATGGCTACACCTTC,CASSFAGVGYGYTF